This T cell receptor beta chain was sequenced for a study of T cells in Graves' hyperthyroidism and ophthalmopathy. Absence of ophthalmopathy progression within 18 months defined stable Graves' hyperthyroidism. Using 9.5 to 10 ml of fresh peripheral blood, PBMCs were prepared. RNA transcripts provided the source from which TCR beta CDR3 regions were amplified. HTBI primers were the set used in a first-round RT-PCR of the TCR CDR3. TCRdb called the multiplex PCR reads again in MiXCR, with one record for every CDR3 protein. Here the sample spans over 300,000 distinct CDR3 sequences, about 14% being singletons. This CDR3 region has 16 residues. Trimming cost V 6 bases and J 6 bases; bases outside gene matches: 8. CDR1 and CDR2 from the germline V gene are SNHLY and FYNNEI. Findings of the study overall: Within blood appeared most thyroid clonotypes that had expanded above 0.001. Ophthalmopathy prediction by the model preceded onset by a median approximately 5.9 months.

The table lists this clonotype with many counts. Antigen: not known. This clonotype was sampled from a woman aged 60-70 years with Graves' hyperthyroidism. The specimen was blood. This rearrangement joins TRBV2 to TRBJ2-1, with TRBD2 matching 13 bases. DNA of the CDR3: TGTGCCAGCAGCCGAGGACTAGCGGGAGTCGGCAATGAGCAGTTCTTC. Its translation is CASSRGLAGVGNEQFF.